These 6 T cell receptor beta chains originate from one sample sequenced in a study of T cells after yellow fever vaccination (dated 2019 in TCRdb). The meaning of the sample's treatment or condition label: live attenuated yellow fever vaccine strain. The library was generated by 5' RACE. Sequencing used an Illumina HiSeq 2500. The raw public reads went through TCRdb reprocessing: fastp at Q25, MiXCR clone calling, in-frame beta chains kept. Identical CDR3 proteins give one entry, which carries the most common genes and DNA. This sample is represented by hundreds of thousands of distinct CDR3 sequences; 9% to 15% of them were singletons. The leading ten clones occupy about 16% of the sample. This specimen consisted of PBMCs, obtained on the day of the yellow fever booster vaccination. The receptors were gathered from a man aged 25-45 years who received the YFV17D yellow fever vaccine.

This sequence joins TRBV5-1 and TRBJ2-5; no clear D gene. CDR1 SGHRS and CDR2 YFSETQ come from the germline V gene. Trimming took 4 bases from V and 5 from J, leaving 15 bases between them. This CDR3 has 14 amino acids. The CDR3 region is CASSLSPPAETQYF. The CDR3 region has the DNA TGCGCCAGCAGCCTTTCACCCCCGGCGGAGACCCAGTACTTC. Full variable domain (remainder filled in from reference TRBV5-1 and TRBJ2-5): KAGVTQTPRYLIKTRGQQVTLSCSPISGHRSVSWYQQTPGQGLQFLFEYFSETQRNKGNFPGRFSGRQFSNSRSEMNVSTLELGDSALYLCASSLSPPAETQYFGPGTRLLVL.

This chain uses TRBV20-1 with TRBJ2-1; possibly TRBD1 or TRBD2 for D (6 bases each). This CDR3 is built from 13 residues. Deletions cut 3 bases from V and 2 bases from J, with 8 bases between. Germline assignment: CDR1 DFQATT and CDR2 SNEGSKA (reference sequence). The chain's CDR3 is CSARGGAYNEQFF. The CDR3 nucleotides read TGCAGTGCTAGGGGGGGCGCCTACAATGAGCAGTTCTTC.

The chain has TRBV25-1 and TRBJ2-1, with 10 bases identical to TRBD1. There are 15 residues in the CDR3. Germline V lookup: CDR1 MGHDK, CDR2 SYGVNS. The V segment lost 0 bases and the J segment 14 bases; nucleotides outside the gene matches: 10. CDR3 DNA: TGTGCCAGCAGTGAATACCCCCTGACAGGGGGCGAGAAGTTCTTC. Translated, it gives CASSEYPLTGGEKFF.

This clonotype was recorded a few times. This sequence joins TRBV5-5 and TRBJ1-1; 9 positions match TRBD1. V shed 4 bases and J 2 bases; nucleotides not matched to a gene: 6. The CDR3 covers 15 residues. Looked up from germline, CDR1 is SGHKS and CDR2 is YYEKEE (reference sequence). The CDR3 here is CASSEQGARNTEAFF. Written as DNA, the CDR3 is TGTGCCAGCAGCGAACAGGGGGCCAGAAACACTGAAGCTTTCTTT.

This clonotype was seen many times. This chain joins TRBV20-1 and TRBJ2-3; 10 bases align to TRBD2. CDR1 and CDR2 (germline): DFQATT, SNEGSKA (reference sequence). The ends lost 7 bases at V and 4 bases at J; junction bases unmatched: 8. This CDR3 contains 14 residues. The CDR3, as DNA: TGCAGTGGGCAGGCCAGCGGGGGGGCAGATACGCAGTATTTT. Translating it yields CSGQASGGADTQYF.

This clonotype was seen a few times. This chain connects TRBV20-1 to TRBJ2-7; 8 nucleotides agree with TRBD1. Losses at the gene ends were 3 bases for V and 0 bases for J; bases not matched to a gene: 7. The CDR3 covers 15 residues. Germline CDR1 is DFQATT and CDR2 is SNEGSKA (reference sequence). The CDR3 loop reads CSARNRDRPSYEQYF. CDR3 bases: TGCAGTGCTAGGAACAGGGACAGGCCCTCCTACGAGCAGTACTTC.